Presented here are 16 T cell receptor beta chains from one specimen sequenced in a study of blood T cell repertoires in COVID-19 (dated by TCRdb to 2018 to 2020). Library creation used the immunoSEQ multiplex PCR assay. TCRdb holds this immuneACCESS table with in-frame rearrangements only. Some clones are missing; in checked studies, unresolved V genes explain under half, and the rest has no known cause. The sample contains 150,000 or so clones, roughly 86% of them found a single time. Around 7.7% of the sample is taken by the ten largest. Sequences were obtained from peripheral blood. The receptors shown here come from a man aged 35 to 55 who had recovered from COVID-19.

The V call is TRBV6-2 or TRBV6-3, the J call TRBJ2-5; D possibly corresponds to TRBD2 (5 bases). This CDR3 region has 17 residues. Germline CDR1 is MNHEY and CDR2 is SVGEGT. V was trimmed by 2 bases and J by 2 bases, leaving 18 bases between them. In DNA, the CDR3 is TGTGCCAGCAGTTACCCCACCTGGTCCCGGGGACAAGAGACCCAGTACTTC. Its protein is CASSYPTWSRGQETQYF.

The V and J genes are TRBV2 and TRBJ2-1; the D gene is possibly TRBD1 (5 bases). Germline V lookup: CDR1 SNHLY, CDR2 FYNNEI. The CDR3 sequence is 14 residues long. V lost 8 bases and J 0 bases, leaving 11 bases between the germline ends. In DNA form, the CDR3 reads TGTGCCAGCGGGGCCCCAAGCTCCTACAATGAGCAGTTCTTC. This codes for CASGAPSSYNEQFF.

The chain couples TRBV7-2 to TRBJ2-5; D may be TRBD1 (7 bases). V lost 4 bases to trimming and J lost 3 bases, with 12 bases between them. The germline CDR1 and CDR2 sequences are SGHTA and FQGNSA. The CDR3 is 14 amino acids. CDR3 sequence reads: CASSSPGGKETQYF. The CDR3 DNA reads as TGTGCCAGCAGCTCTCCAGGGGGGAAAGAGACCCAGTACTTC.

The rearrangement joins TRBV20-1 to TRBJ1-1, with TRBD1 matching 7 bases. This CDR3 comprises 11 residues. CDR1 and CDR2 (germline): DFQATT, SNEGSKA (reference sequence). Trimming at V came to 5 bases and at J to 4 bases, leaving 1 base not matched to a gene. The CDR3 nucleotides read TGCAGTGCTTACAGGGGCACTGAAGCTTTCTTT. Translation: CSAYRGTEAFF.

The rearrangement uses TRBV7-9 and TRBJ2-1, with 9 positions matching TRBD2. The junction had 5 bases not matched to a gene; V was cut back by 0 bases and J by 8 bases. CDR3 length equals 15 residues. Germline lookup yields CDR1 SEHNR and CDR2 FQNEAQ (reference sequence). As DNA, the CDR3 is TGTGCCAGCAGCTTAGCTGCGGGAGGGCCGGATGAGCAGTTCTTC. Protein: CASSLAAGGPDEQFF.

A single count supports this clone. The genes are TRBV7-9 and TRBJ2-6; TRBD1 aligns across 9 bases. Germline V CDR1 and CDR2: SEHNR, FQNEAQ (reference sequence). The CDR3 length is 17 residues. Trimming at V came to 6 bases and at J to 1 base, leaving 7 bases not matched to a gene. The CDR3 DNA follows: TGTGCCAGCAGGGACGGACAGGGGAGGTCTGGGGCCAACGTCCTGACTTTC. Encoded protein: CASRDGQGRSGANVLTF.

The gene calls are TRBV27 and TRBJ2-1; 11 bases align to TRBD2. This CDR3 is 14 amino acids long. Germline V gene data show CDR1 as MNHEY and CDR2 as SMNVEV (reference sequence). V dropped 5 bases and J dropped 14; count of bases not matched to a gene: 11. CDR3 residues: CASSLPGTSGVEFF. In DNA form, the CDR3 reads TGTGCCAGCAGTCTACCGGGGACTAGCGGAGTCGAGTTCTTC.

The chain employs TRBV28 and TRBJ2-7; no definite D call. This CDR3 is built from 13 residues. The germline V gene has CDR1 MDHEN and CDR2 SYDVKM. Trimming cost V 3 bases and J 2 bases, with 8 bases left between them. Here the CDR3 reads CASSFTGPYEQYF. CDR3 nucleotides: TGTGCCAGCAGTTTTACCGGTCCCTACGAGCAGTACTTC. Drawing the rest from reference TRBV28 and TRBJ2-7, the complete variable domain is DVKVTQSSRYLVKRTGEKVFLECVQDMDHENMFWYRQDPGLGLRLIYFSYDVKMKEKGDIPEGYSVSREKKERFSLILESASTNQTSMYLCASSFTGPYEQYFGPGTRLTVT.

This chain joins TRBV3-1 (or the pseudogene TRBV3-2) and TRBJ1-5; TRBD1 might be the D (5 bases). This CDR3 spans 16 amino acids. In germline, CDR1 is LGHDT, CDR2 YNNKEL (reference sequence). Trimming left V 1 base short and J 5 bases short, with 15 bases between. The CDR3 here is CASSQVWGRRYQPQHF. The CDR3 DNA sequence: TGTGCCAGCAGCCAAGTTTGGGGCAGGCGTTATCAGCCCCAGCATTTT.

CDR3 sequence (DNA): TGTGCCTGGAGTAGGAGGGACGAGCAGTACTTC. As protein: CAWSRRDEQYF. The chain is built from TRBV30 and TRBJ2-7, with D perhaps TRBD2 (6 bases). The CDR3 runs to 11 residues. Germline V gene data show CDR1 as GTSNPN and CDR2 as SVGIG (reference sequence). The V gene lost 2 bases and the J gene lost 5 bases, with 7 bases spanning the gap.

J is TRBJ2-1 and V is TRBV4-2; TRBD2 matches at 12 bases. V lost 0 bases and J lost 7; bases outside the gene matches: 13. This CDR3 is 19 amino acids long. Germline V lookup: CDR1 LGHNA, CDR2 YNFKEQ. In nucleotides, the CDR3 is TGTGCCAGCAGCCAAGATATGGCGACTAGCGGGAGTTTTAGGAATGAGCAGTTCTTC. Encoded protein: CASSQDMATSGSFRNEQFF.

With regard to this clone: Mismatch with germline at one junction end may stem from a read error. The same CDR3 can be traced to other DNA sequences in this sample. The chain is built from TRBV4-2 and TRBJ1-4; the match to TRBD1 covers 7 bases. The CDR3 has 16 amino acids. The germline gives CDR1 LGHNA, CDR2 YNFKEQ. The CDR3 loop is CASSQDLQGVNEKLFF. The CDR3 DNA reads TGTGCCAGTAGCCAAGATCTGCAGGGGGTTAATGAAAAACTGTTTTTT.

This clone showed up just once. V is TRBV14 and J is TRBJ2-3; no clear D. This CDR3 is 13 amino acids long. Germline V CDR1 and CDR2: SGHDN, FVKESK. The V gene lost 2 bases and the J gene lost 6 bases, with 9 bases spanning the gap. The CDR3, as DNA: TGTGCCAGCAGCCAACAGCCGCGGGATACGCAGTATTTT. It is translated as CASSQQPRDTQYF. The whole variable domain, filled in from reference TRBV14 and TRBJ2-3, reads EAGVTQFPSHSVIEKGQTVTLRCDPISGHDNLYWYRRVMGKEIKFLLHFVKESKQDESGMPNNRFLAERTGGTYSTLKVQPAELEDSGVYFCASSQQPRDTQYFGPGTRLTVL.

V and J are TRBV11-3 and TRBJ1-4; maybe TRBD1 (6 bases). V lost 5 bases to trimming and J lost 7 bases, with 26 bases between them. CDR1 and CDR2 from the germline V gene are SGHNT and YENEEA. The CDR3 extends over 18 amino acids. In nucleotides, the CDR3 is TGTGCCAGCAGCCCGACGGACAGTAGGGTCCATTCAAGTGAAAAACTGTTTTTT. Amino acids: CASSPTDSRVHSSEKLFF. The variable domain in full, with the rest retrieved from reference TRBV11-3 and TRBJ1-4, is EAGVVQSPRYKIIEKKQPVAFWCNPISGHNTLYWYLQNLGQGPELLIRYENEEAVDDSQLPKDRFSAERLKGVDSTLKIQPAELGDSAVYLCASSPTDSRVHSSEKLFFGSGTQLSVL.

CDR3 DNA: TGTGCCAGCAGAACAGGGGTCGGCGATGAGCAGTTCTTC. Protein sequence: CASRTGVGDEQFF. The chain carries TRBV6-4 and TRBJ2-1, with 7 nucleotides matching TRBD1. This CDR3 is 13 amino acids long. V shed 6 bases, J shed 8 bases, and the junction held 7 bases outside the gene matches. In germline, CDR1 is MRHNA, CDR2 SNTAGT.

This CDR3 reads CASSQDSGRDSPLHF. The CDR3 nucleotides are TGTGCCAGCAGCCAAGATTCAGGGAGGGATTCACCCCTCCACTTT. This sequence joins TRBV3-1 (or the pseudogene TRBV3-2) and TRBJ1-6, with a weak D call TRBD1 (5 bases). The CDR3 is made up of 15 amino acids. V lost 0 bases and J lost 8, with 11 bases in between. Germline V CDR1 and CDR2: LGHDT, YNNKEL (reference sequence).